This T cell receptor (beta chain) was identified during a study of blood T cell repertoires in COVID-19. This CDR3 is 15 amino acids long. The germline V and J ends were trimmed by 1 base and 6 bases, with 16 bases remaining between them. CDR1 and CDR2 (germline): SGHTA, FQGNSA. This table comes from immunoSEQ multiplex PCR, and its TCRdb copy is limited to in-frame clones, with some not included. The table includes about 64,000 clones, just over 85% detected once. The chain couples TRBV7-2 to TRBJ2-7; D perhaps matches TRBD2 (5 bases). The sample consisted of peripheral blood. The receptor's source is a man aged 50-59 years with active COVID-19. The CDR3: CASSLGPEGSAEQYF. The DNA for the CDR3 is TGTGCCAGCAGCTTAGGGCCTGAGGGTAGTGCCGAGCAGTACTTC.